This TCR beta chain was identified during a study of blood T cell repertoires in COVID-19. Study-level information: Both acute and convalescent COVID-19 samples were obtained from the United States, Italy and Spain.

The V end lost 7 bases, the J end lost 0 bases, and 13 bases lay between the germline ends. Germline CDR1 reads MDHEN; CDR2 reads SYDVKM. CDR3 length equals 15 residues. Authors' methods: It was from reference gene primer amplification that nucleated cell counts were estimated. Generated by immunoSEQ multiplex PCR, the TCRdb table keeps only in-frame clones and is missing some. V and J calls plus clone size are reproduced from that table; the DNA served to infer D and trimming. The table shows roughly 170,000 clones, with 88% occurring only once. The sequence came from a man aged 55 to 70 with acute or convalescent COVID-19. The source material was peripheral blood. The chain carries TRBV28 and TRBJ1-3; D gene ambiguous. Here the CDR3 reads CASTDATSSGNTIYF. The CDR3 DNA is TGTGCCAGCACCGACGCTACTAGCTCTGGAAACACCATATATTTT.